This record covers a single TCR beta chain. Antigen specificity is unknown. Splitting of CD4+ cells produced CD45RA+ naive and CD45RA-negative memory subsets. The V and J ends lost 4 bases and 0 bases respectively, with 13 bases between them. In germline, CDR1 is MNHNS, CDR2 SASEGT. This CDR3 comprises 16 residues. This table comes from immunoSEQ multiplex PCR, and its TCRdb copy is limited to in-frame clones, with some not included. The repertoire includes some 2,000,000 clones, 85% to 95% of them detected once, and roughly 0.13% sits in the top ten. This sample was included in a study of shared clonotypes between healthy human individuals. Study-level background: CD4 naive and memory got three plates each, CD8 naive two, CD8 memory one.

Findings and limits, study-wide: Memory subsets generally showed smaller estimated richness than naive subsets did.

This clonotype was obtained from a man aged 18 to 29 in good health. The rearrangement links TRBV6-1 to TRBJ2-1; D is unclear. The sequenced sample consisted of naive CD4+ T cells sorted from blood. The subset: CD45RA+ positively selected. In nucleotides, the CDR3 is TGTGCCAGCAGTGCGCGACTGCTAAGCTCCTACAATGAGCAGTTCTTC. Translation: CASSARLLSSYNEQFF.